These 8 T cell receptor beta chains originate from one sample sequenced in a study of blood T cell repertoires in COVID-19. The data were produced by immunoSEQ multiplex PCR, yet TCRdb's version contains in-frame clones alone and is incomplete. Found here are approximately 140,000 clones, roughly 87% of them singletons; the top ten hold around 4%. Sequenced input: peripheral blood. These TCRs come from a woman aged 60 to 75 with active or convalescent COVID-19.

The chain is built from TRBV12-3 or TRBV12-4 and TRBJ2-5, with a possible D match to TRBD1 (5 bases). Trimming shortened V by 3 bases and J by 8 bases, and 13 bases separated the two germline ends. This CDR3 region has 13 residues. CDR3 bases: TGTGCCAGCAGTTTGGGGCACATGGCTACCCAGTACTTC. Its translation: CASSLGHMATQYF.

V gene TRBV5-6 combines with J gene TRBJ1-4; TRBD1 is a possible D gene (6 bases). V lost 5 bases and J 0 bases, leaving 14 bases between the germline ends. Germline V lookup: CDR1 SGHDT, CDR2 YYEEEE. The CDR3 consists of 16 residues. CDR3 sequence (DNA): TGTGCCAGCAGTTCTAGACAGGCCGCAACTAATGAAAAACTGTTTTTT. Translating gives CASSSRQAATNEKLFF.

This rearrangement joins TRBV25-1 to TRBJ2-7; TRBD1 matches 11 bases. Germline V gene lookup returns CDR1 MGHDK and CDR2 SYGVNS. V shed 4 bases and J 0 bases; nucleotides not matched to a gene: 2. The CDR3 consists of 15 residues. CDR3 nucleotides: TGTGCCAGCAGTGGGGACAGGGGGAGCTCCTACGAGCAGTACTTC. It codes for CASSGDRGSSYEQYF.

This sequence joins TRBV2 and TRBJ2-1, with unresolved D. Germline CDR1 reads SNHLY; CDR2 reads FYNNEI. V was clipped by 4 bases and J by 2 bases, with 9 bases between them. This CDR3 has 14 amino acids. CDR3 in amino acids: CASSVHGPYNEQFF. The CDR3 nucleotides are TGTGCCAGCAGTGTCCATGGGCCCTACAATGAGCAGTTCTTC.

The chain links TRBV7-2 to TRBJ2-1; the D gene is possibly TRBD1 (6 bases). CDR3 length: 15 residues. Germline CDR1 is SGHTA and CDR2 is FQGNSA. V was cut by 5 bases and J by 4 bases, with 15 bases left in between. The CDR3 nucleotides read TGTGCCAGCAGCCGTCAGGGGCAACCTTACAATGAGCAGTTCTTC. As protein: CASSRQGQPYNEQFF. The full variable domain, rest sourced from reference TRBV7-2 and TRBJ2-1, is GAGVSQSPSNKVTEKGKDVELRCDPISGHTALYWYRQSLGQGLEFLIYFQGNSAPDKSGLPSDRFSAERTGGSVSTLTIQRTQQEDSAVYLCASSRQGQPYNEQFFGPGTRLTVL.

The chain joins TRBV3-1 (or the pseudogene TRBV3-2) to TRBJ2-2; D gene ambiguous. Trimming pared 0 bases from V and 5 bases from J, leaving 7 bases between. The length of the CDR3 is 14 residues. From germline, CDR1 is LGHDT and CDR2 YNNKEL (reference sequence). The DNA for the CDR3 is TGTGCCAGCAGCCAAGACGCCAGTACCGGGGAGCTGTTTTTT. Protein product: CASSQDASTGELFF.

This clone was seen just once. For the CDR3, the DNA is TGTGCCAGCAGCTTAGAACAGGGAGCGCAGTATTTT. This codes for CASSLEQGAQYF. The chain employs TRBV7-2 and TRBJ2-3; perhaps TRBD1 as D (6 bases). Per germline, CDR1 SGHTA and CDR2 FQGNSA. V lost 1 base and J 10 bases, leaving 9 bases between the germline ends. The CDR3 has 12 amino acids.

V is TRBV2 and J is TRBJ1-1, with 7 bases identical to TRBD1. This CDR3 is built from 15 residues. V was pared by 1 base and J by 4 bases, with 6 bases of the junction left unmatched. Germline CDR1 is SNHLY and CDR2 is FYNNEI. This chain's CDR3 is CASSEVATGLTEAFF. The CDR3 DNA is TGTGCCAGCAGTGAAGTGGCGACAGGGCTCACTGAAGCTTTCTTT. Filled out from reference TRBV2 and TRBJ1-1, the complete variable domain reads EPEVTQTPSHQVTQMGQEVILRCVPISNHLYFYWYRQILGQKVEFLVSFYNNEISEKSEIFDDQFSVERPDGSNFTLKIRSTKLEDSAMYFCASSEVATGLTEAFFGQGTRLTVV.